This TCR beta chain was observed in a study of regulatory T cells in long-lasting Graves disease. The wider study: For under 3 months, newly diagnosed Graves' patients had been taking antithyroid drugs.

As for time point: newly diagnosed GD, antithyroid drugs for less than 3 months. Following extraction of RNA from PBMCs, that RNA was used to make the TCR library. According to the study, TCR beta libraries were built with iRepertoire HTBI primers and CDR3-region Arm-PCR. TCRdb re-called the multiplex PCR reads through MiXCR, storing one row per CDR3 protein. Of some 350,000 distinct CDR3 sequences in the sample, roughly 16% were seen once. This clonotype has ten or more counts. Its antigen is not known. This CDR3 comprises 15 residues. Trimming pared 2 bases from V and 2 bases from J, leaving 12 bases between. CDR1 is KGHSH, CDR2 LQKENI, per germline. Whole-study results and caveats: It was in persistent disease that TRBV28, TRBJ1-2 and TRBJ2-5 were favored.

Another study also made use of these data, one on T cells in Graves' hyperthyroidism and ophthalmopathy. From that report: The model identified upcoming ophthalmopathy a median around 6 months ahead of onset.

Sequenced here: peripheral blood mononuclear cells (PBMCs), sampled at new diagnosis, from a patient treated with antithyroid drugs. The sequence was collected from a woman between 18 and 30 years old with Graves disease. The chain couples TRBV18 to TRBJ1-1; D perhaps matches TRBD1 (5 bases). The CDR3 sequence: CASSPLGTSNTEAFF. CDR3 nucleotide sequence: TGTGCCAGCTCACCATTGGGGACGTCCAACACTGAAGCTTTCTTT.